The entry below gives a single TCR beta chain sequence along with its context. Its antigen is not known. Per the germline V gene, CDR1 is SGHRS and CDR2 is YFSETQ. V was clipped by 4 bases and J by 3 bases; unmatched bases: 3. This CDR3 has 16 residues. The data were taken from a study of blood T cells in healthy people across ages. Whole-study results and caveats: Diversity figures derived from one million T cells were judged to underestimate the true value.

With a J-beta primer mix and a sample-barcoded 5' primer, a second PCR ran roughly 6 to 11 cycles. The template-switch adaptor was a 5' adaptor with 12 random nucleotides. It tagged each cDNA molecule. TCRdb redid the calling of the 5' RACE reads with MiXCR, one entry per CDR3 protein. Among 800,000 or so distinct CDR3 sequences listed, approximately 25% were seen once. This sample also belongs to another study, concerning T cells of mothers and their children. That report adds: A second PCR was performed with the M1S primer. This primer added sample barcodes and 2-4 random nucleotides. Researchers found no T cell clones that were persistent and microchimeric.

The specimen was blood. J is TRBJ2-1 and V is TRBV5-1, with TRBD2 matching over 14 bases. This receptor was taken from a boy aged 5-17 years in good health. The CDR3 region is CASSEGLAGVYNEQFF. The CDR3 DNA is TGCGCCAGCAGCGAGGGACTAGCGGGAGTCTACAATGAGCAGTTCTTC.